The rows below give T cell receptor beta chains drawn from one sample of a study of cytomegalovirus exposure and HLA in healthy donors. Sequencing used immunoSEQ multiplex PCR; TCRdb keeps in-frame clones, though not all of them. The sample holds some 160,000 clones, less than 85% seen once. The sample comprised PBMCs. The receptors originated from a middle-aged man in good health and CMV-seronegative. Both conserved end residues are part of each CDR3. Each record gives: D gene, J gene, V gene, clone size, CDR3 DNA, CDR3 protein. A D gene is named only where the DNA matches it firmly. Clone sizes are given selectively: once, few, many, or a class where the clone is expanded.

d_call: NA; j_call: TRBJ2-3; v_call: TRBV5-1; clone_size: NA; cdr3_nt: TGCGCCAGCAGCCCGACTAGCACAGATACGCAGTATTTT; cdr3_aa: CASSPTSTDTQYF
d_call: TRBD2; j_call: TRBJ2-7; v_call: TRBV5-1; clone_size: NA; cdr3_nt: TGCGCCAGCAGCCCCCGGGGACTAGCGGGAGGGCACGAGCAGTACTTC; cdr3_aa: CASSPRGLAGGHEQYF
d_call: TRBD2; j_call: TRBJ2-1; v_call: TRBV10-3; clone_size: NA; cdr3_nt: TGTGCCATCAGGGGGGGACTAGCGGGGACTTCCTACAATGAGCAGTTCTTC; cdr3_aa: CAIRGGLAGTSYNEQFF
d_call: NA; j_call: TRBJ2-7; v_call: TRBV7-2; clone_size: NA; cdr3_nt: TGTGCCAGCAGCTTAAACCCGTACGAGCAGTACTTC; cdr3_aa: CASSLNPYEQYF
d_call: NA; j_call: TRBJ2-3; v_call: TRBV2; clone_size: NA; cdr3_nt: TGTGCCAGCAAGGGAGCGGTCCTCAGCGGTACGCAGTATTTT; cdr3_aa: CASKGAVLSGTQYF
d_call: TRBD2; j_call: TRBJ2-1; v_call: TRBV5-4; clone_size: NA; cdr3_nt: TGTGCCAGCAGCTCGGGACTAGCATACAATGAGCAGTTCTTC; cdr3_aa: CASSSGLAYNEQFF
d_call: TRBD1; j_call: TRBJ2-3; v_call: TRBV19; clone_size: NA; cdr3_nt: TGTGCCAGTACTTCCGAGAGGTGGGGACAGGGATCCGGTACGCAGTATTTT; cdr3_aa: CASTSERWGQGSGTQYF
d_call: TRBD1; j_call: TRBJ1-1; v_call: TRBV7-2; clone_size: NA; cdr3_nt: TGTGCCAGCAGCCCGGACAGGGTGACTGAAGCTTTCTTT; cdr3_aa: CASSPDRVTEAFF
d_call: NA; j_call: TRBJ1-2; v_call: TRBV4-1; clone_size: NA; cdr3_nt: TGCGCCAGCAGCCAGAGACACAACTATGGCTACACCTTC; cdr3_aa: CASSQRHNYGYTF
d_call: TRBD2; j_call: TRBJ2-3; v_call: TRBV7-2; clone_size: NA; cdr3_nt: TGTGCCAGCAGCTTAGTACCTAGCGGGCGTCAAACGCAGTATTTT; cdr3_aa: CASSLVPSGRQTQYF
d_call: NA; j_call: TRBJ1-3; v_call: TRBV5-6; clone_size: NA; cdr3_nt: TGTGCCAGCAGCCGAGGACTGAGCTCTGGAAACACCATATATTTT; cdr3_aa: CASSRGLSSGNTIYF
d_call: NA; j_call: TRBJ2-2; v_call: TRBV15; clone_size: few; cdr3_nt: TGTGCCACCCGATCTTGGACAGACCCTCTTAACACCGGGGAGCTGTTTTTT; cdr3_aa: CATRSWTDPLNTGELFF
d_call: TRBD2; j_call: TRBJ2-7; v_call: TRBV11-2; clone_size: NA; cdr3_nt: TGTGCCAGCAAAGCTAGCGGGAGCTACGAGCAGTACTTC; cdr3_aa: CASKASGSYEQYF
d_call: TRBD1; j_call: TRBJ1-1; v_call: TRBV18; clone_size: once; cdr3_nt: TGTGCCACGCAGGGACAGCTGAACACTGAAGCTTTCTTT; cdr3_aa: CATQGQLNTEAFF
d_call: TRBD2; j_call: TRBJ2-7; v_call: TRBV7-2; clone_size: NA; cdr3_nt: TGTGCCAGCAGCTCTATTAGCGGGGGCGCCTACGAGCAGTACTTC; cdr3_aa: CASSSISGGAYEQYF
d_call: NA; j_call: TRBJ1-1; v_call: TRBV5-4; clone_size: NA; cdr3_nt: TGTGCCAGCAGCTTGGATCCTCGGGCGGGCACTGAAGCTTTCTTT; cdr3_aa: CASSLDPRAGTEAFF
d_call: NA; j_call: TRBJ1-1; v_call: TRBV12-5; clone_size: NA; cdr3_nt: TGTGCTAGTGGTTACCACCCGGGGGACACTGAAGCTTTCTTT; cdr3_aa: CASGYHPGDTEAFF
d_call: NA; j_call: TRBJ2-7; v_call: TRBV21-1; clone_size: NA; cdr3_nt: TGTGCCAGCAGCAAGGCGGGTGCCGCCACCTACGAGCAGTACTTC; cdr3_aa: CASSKAGAATYEQYF
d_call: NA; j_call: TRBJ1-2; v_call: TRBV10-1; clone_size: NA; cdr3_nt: TGCGCCAGCAGTTCTACAGGGTGGTATGGCTACACCTTC; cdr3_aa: CASSSTGWYGYTF
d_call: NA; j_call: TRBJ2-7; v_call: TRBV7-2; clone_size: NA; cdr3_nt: TGTGCCAGCAGCTTTGGTGACAGGCGTTCTACGGGGCAGTACTTC; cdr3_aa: CASSFGDRRSTGQYF
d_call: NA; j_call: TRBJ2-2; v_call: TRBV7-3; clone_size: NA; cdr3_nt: TGTGCCAGCAGCTTAATGGGACATGAGACCGGGGAGCTGTTTTTT; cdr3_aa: CASSLMGHETGELFF
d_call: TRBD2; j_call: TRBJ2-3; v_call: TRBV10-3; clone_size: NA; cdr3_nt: TGTGCCATCAGTGGACTAGCGGGAGTCACAGATACGCAGTATTTT; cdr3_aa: CAISGLAGVTDTQYF